This TCR beta chain stems from a study of shared clonotypes between healthy human individuals. Study in general: A donor's plate count was three for CD4 naive and three for CD4 memory; CD8 naive had two and CD8 memory one. The study's findings and limits: Genetic and exposure-history diversity was limited by the few donors. Large depth notwithstanding, sorted-subset sequencing proved incomplete by rarefaction.

Selected positively for CCR7 and CD45RO-negative, naive CD8 cells excluded terminally differentiated effector memory CD45RA+ cells. Of note for this clone: As yet, its antigen is unknown.

The J segment lost 3 bases and the V segment lost 3 bases, leaving 4 bases of the junction unmatched. Looked up from germline, CDR1 is LNHDA and CDR2 is SQIVND (reference sequence). The CDR3 covers 15 residues. In the original analysis: Junction-only sequences produced by ImmunoSEQ had no quality scores, so filtering differed. Some clones are missing from TCRdb's copy, which holds only in-frame ones; the method was immunoSEQ multiplex PCR. That table gives V, J and clone size, and the DNA gave D and trimming. The sample shows around 2.1 million clones, just over 90% of them seen only once. The specimen sequenced was naive CD8+ T cells from PBMCs. J is TRBJ2-3 and V is TRBV19; 9 bases align to TRBD1. The sequence derives from a man aged 18 to 35 in good health. Some clones in this sample may be carry-over from other donors' samples. In DNA form, the CDR3 reads TGTGCCAGTAGTATCCGGGACAGGGAAACAGATACGCAGTATTTT. Protein: CASSIRDRETDTQYF.